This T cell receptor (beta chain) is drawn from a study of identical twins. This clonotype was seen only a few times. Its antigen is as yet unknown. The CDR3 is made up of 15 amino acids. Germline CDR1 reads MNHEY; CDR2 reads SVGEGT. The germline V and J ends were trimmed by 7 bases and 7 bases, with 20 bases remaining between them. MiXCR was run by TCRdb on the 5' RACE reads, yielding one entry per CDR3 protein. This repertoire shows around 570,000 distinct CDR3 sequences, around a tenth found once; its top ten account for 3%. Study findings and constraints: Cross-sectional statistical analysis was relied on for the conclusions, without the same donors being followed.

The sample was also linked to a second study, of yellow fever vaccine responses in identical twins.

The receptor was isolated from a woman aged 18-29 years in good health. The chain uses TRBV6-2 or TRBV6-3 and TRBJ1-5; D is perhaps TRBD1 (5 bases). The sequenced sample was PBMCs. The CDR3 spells CASTDTDVSRQPQHF. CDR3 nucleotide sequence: TGTGCCAGCACGGACACGGACGTGAGTAGACAGCCCCAGCATTTT.